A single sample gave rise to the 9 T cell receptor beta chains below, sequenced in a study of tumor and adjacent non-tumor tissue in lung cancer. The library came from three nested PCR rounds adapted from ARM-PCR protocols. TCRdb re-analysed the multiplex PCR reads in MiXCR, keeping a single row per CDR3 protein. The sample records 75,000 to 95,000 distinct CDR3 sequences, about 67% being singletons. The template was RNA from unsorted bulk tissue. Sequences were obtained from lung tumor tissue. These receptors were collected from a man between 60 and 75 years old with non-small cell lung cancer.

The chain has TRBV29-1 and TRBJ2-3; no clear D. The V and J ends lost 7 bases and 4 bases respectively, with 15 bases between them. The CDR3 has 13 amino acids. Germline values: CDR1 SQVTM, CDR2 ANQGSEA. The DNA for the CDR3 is TGCAGCGCGCAAACGTCGGCATCAGATACGCAGTATTTT. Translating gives CSAQTSASDTQYF.

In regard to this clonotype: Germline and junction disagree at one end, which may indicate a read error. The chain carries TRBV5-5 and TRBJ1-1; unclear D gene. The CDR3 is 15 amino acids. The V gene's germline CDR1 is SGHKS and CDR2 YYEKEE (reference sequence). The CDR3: CASSLGLPRSTEAFF. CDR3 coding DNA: TGCGCCAGCAGCTTAGGTCTCCCTAGGAGCACTGAAGCTTTCTTT. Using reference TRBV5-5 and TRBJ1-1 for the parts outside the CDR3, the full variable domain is DAGVTQSPTHLIKTRGQQVTLRCSPISGHKSVSWYQQVLGQGPQFIFQYYEKEERGRGNFPDRFSARQFPNYSSELNVNALLLGDSALYLCASSLGLPRSTEAFFGQGTRLTVV.

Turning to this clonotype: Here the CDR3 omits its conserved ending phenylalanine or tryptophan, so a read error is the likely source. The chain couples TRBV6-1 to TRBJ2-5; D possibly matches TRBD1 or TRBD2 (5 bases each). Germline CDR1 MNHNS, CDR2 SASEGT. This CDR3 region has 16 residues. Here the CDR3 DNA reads TGTGACAGCAACCCGTGGCCGGGGCCTAAGTCTGAGACCCAGTACCTC. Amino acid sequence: CDSNPWPGPKSETQYL.

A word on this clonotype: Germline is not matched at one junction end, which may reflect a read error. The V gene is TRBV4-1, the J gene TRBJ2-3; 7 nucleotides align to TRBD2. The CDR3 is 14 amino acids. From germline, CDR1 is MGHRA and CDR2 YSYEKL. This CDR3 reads CTSAERGRTDTQYF. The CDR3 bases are TGCACCAGCGCTGAGCGGGGCCGCACAGATACGCAGTATTTT.

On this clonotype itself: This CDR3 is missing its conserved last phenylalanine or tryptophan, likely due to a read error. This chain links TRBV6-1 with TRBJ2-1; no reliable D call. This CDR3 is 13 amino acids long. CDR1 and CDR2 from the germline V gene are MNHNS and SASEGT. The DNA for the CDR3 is TGTGCCAACAGTGATTCTGGCAACAATGAGCAGTTCCTC. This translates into CANSDSGNNEQFL.

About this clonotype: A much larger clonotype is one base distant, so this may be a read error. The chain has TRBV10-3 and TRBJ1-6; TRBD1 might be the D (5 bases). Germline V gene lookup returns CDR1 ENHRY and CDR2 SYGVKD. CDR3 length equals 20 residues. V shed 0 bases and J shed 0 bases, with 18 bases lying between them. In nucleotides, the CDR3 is TGTGCCATCAGTGAGTCCGGTGTGCAGTACAGGAGCTCCTATAATTCACCCCTCCACTTT. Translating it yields CAISESGVQYRSSYNSPLHF.

CDR3 amino acids: CSVTDRRANEKLFF. Written as DNA, the CDR3 is TGCAGCGTTACTGACCGGCGGGCTAATGAAAAACTGTTTTTT. The J gene is TRBJ1-4, the V gene TRBV29-1, with D unclear. The V gene lost 5 bases and the J gene lost 3 bases, with 13 bases spanning the gap. Germline CDR1 reads SQVTM; CDR2 reads ANQGSEA. This CDR3 comprises 14 residues. Variable domain in full (rest from reference TRBV29-1 and TRBJ1-4): SAVISQKPSRDICQRGTSLTIQCQVDSQVTMMFWYRQQPGQSLTLIATANQGSEATYESGFVIDKFPISRPNLTFSTLTVSNMSPEDSSIYLCSVTDRRANEKLFFGSGTQLSVL.

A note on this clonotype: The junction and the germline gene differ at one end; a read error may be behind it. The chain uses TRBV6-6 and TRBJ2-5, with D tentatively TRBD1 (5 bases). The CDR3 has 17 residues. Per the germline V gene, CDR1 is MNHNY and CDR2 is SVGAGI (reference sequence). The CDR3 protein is CANSQIRSGWDQETQYF. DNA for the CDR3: TGCGCCAACAGCCAAATAAGGTCAGGGTGGGACCAAGAGACCCAGTACTTC.

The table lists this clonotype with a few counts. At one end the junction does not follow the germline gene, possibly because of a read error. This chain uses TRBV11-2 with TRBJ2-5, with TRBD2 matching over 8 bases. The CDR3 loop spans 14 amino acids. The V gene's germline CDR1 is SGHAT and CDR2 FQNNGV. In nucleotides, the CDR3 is TGTGCCAGCAGCCGACTAGCGTCCCAAGGGACCCAGTACTTC. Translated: CASSRLASQGTQYF. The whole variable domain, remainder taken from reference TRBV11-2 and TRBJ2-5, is EAGVAQSPRYKIIEKRQSVAFWCNPISGHATLYWYQQILGQGPKLLIQFQNNGVVDDSQLPKDRFSAERLKGVDSTLKIQPAKLEDSAVYLCASSRLASQGTQYFGPGTRLLVL.